This T cell receptor beta chain was recorded in a study of T cells after yellow fever vaccination (dated by TCRdb to between 2018 and 2020). Study-level background: Libraries from fractions with low cell numbers were prepared with the SMART-Seq v4 Ultra Low Input RNA kit. Two healthy male donors made up the cohort, one aged 18 to 30 years and the other aged 30 to 40 years. Bulk PBMC replicates and cell subsets were isolated from blood drawn at multiple timepoints before and after both primary and secondary immunization. Bulk TCR alpha and beta repertoires were sequenced longitudinally to track T-cell clones before and after primary and booster YFV17D yellow fever vaccination.

TCR cDNA was made using 5'RACE template switching, a step that added a universal primer site and unique molecular identifiers. Priming for cDNA synthesis came from both the TCR alpha and TCR beta constant segments. Library amplification used two PCR steps, and the second PCR step added sample barcodes and sequencing adapters. Sequencing of the libraries was done on either Illumina HiSeq 2500 (2x100 bp) or NovaSeq (2x150 bp). Per the source publication's procedure: MIGEC was used to demultiplex reads and collapse the reads into UMI consensus sequences, and MiXCR was used for V(D)J alignment. Clonotypes responding to the vaccine were identified with edgeR on replicate PBMC samples, with the criteria of FDR below 0.01 and a log2 fold change above 5 up to day 15. Bulk clonotypes were assigned CD4 or CD8 identity according to which sequenced CD4 or CD8 repertoire held them at higher abundance. TCRdb cleaned the public reads at Q25 with fastp, built clones with MiXCR and kept in-frame beta chains. Rows matching on CDR3 protein sequence are summarized as one entry with the most common DNA and genes. For this entry, the V and J calls and clone size follow TCRdb and not the study's own pipeline. The sample table shows about 330,000 distinct CDR3 sequences, and roughly 8.3% are seen once. The ten largest clones capture about 16% of the sample.

General conclusions and limits of the study: A small fraction of clonotypes appeared in both the CD4 and CD8 compartments, likely as a result of convergent recombination. After the booster, most of the clones that had expanded following primary vaccination were detected again (roughly 97% of CD4 and 80% to 90% of CD8), which suggests that memory was broadly maintained. Compared with the primary T-cell response, the secondary T-cell response was weaker but faster, peaking on day 5 rather than day 15. Because abundant contaminating clonotypes from the bulk population could be contained in FACS-sorted repertoires, computational filtering was required. Because the study included only two donors, the extent to which the findings can be generalized is limited.

Read against the paper, the sample's treatment or condition label means: live attenuated yellow fever vaccine strain. Two biological replicates of bulk PBMCs were collected at each blood-draw timepoint. PBMCs were isolated from peripheral blood using a standard Ficoll-Paque protocol. TriZol was used to extract RNA from bulk PBMCs, CD4 and CD8 fractions, and dextramer-positive and dextramer-negative fractions. As regards this clonotype: Its antigen specificity is not known. One junction end disagrees with the germline gene, perhaps due to a read error.

For CDR1 and CDR2, the germline V gene lists KGHSH and LQKENI. Counted from cysteine to phenylalanine, this CDR3 has 11 amino acids. The sequence is cut down to CDR3 DNA, 33 bases in frame from base 1. This receptor was identified in a man between 18 and 35 years old who received the YFV17D yellow fever vaccine. Rearrangement joined TRBV18 to TRBJ1-2, with 7 bases aligning to TRBD1. The specimen was PBMCs, collected about 49 days after the first yellow fever vaccination. The base sequence is TGTGCCAGCTCACCTTACGGGACAGCACTCTTC. Protein translation: CASSPYGTALF.